Sequencing of this T cell receptor (beta chain) was carried out in a study of beta chain features in type 1 diabetes. On the study more broadly: Similarity in age, gender and cell yields was seen between patients and healthy donors. General study points: Shorter TCRB CDR3s, moderately but significantly so, marked every one of the four CD4+ subsets in Type 1 diabetes patients.

With respect to this clone: What it binds is not known.

Isolated RNA was reverse transcribed in full, so expressed TCRB transcripts were sequenced. Profiled with immunoSEQ multiplex PCR; TCRdb holds only in-frame clones, not every one. The data show under 300,000 clones, with around 20% seen just once and 0.025% to 0.035% held by the top ten. CDR3 size: 13 residues. Germline loops: CDR1 SNHLY, CDR2 FYNNEI. This sequence originates from a woman aged 40 to 49 with type 1 diabetes. The sample comprised naive CD4+ T cells from blood. V is TRBV2 and J is TRBJ2-1, with 11 nucleotides matching TRBD2. The CDR3: CASIAGGPGEQFF. The DNA of the CDR3 is TGTGCTTCGATAGCGGGGGGGCCAGGTGAGCAGTTCTTC.